This T cell receptor beta chain was identified during a study of vaccination and CD4 T cells after COVID-19. Regarding treatment: approximately 9-day PBMC culture with coronavirus spike peptide pools or control peptides (ViraFEST assay). The CDR3 is 14 residues long. V gave up 1 base and J gave up 1 base, with 5 bases separating them. The germline V gene has CDR1 MDHEN and CDR2 SYDVKM. The Oncomine TCR Beta short-read assay generated sequence data from the DNA of cultured CD4+ T cells. TCRdb reprocessed the PCR reads via MiXCR and lists one record per CDR3 protein. The table lists 7,000 to 10,000 distinct CDR3 sequences, approximately 70% of them singletons. Concerning this clonotype itself: Its specificity is not known.

This clonotype originated in a human donor who had recovered from COVID-19. The sequenced sample was CD4+ T cells from blood, cultured in vitro. This chain uses TRBV28 with TRBJ2-1; D gene uncertain. The CDR3 DNA reads as TGTGCCAGCAGTTTATCTCTGTCCTACAATGAGCAGTTCTTC. It translates to CASSLSLSYNEQFF.